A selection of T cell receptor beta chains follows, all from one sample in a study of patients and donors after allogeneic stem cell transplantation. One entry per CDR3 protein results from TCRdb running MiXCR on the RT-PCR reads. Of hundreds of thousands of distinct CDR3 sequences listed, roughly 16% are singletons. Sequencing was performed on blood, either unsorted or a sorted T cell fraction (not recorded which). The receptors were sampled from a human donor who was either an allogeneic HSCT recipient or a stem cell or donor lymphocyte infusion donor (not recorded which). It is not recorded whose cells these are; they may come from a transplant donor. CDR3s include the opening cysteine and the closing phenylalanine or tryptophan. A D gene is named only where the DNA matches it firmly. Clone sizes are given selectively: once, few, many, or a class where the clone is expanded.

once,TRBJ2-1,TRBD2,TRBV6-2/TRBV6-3,CASSQPDWPSGLSSYNEQFF,TGTGCCAGCAGCCAACCTGATTGGCCTAGCGGGTTGAGCTCCTACAATGAGCAGTTCTTC
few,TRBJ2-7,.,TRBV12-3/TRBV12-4,CASSDPSGTGSYEQYF,TGTGCCAGCAGTGACCCCTCCGGGACGGGTTCCTACGAGCAGTACTTC
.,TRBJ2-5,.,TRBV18,CASSPTSEETQYF,TGTGCCAGCTCACCAACGTCGGAAGAGACCCAGTACTTC
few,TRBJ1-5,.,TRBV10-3,CAISDRSPQPQHF,TGTGCCATCAGTGACAGGTCCCCTCAGCCCCAGCATTTT
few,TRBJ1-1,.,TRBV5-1,CASSLVPESAEAFF,TGCGCCAGCAGCTTGGTTCCGGAGAGCGCTGAAGCTTTCTTT
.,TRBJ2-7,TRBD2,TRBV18,CASSLGTFQRGEQYF,TGTGCCAGCTCCCTAGGGACTTTCCAGCGGGGCGAGCAGTACTTC
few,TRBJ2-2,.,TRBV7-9,CASSLSLAGSGELFF,TGTGCCAGCAGCTTAAGCCTCGCAGGGTCCGGGGAGCTGTTTTTT
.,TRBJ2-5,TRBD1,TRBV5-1,CASSLRDRNQETQYF,TGCGCCAGCAGCTTGAGGGACAGGAATCAAGAGACCCAGTACTTC
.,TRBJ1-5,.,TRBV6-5,CASSYELTDNQPQHF,TGTGCCAGCAGTTACGAACTTACTGACAATCAGCCCCAGCATTTT
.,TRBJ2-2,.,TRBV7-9,CASSPARTLRIGELFF,TGTGCCAGCAGCCCAGCACGTACCCTGCGGATCGGGGAGCTGTTTTTT
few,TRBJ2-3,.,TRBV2,CASRRERRGSPSTDTQYF,TGTGCCAGCAGGCGGGAAAGGCGGGGTTCTCCCAGCACAGATACGCAGTATTTT
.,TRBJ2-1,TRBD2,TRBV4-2,CASSLGLAGRSYNEQFF,TGTGCCAGCAGCCTCGGACTAGCGGGTCGCTCCTACAATGAGCAGTTCTTC
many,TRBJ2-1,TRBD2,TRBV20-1,CSAVTSGSPHEQFF,TGCAGTGCAGTGACTAGCGGGAGTCCCCATGAGCAGTTCTTC
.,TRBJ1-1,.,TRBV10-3,CAISLGPMNTEAFF,TGTGCCATCAGCTTAGGCCCCATGAACACTGAAGCTTTCTTT
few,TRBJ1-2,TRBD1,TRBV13,CASSLFGTGFTYGYTF,TGTGCCAGCAGCTTGTTTGGGACAGGGTTTACCTATGGCTACACCTTC
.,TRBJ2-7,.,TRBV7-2,CASSRGLEQYF,TGTGCCAGCAGCCGGGGTTTAGAGCAGTACTTC
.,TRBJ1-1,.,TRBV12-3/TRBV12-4,CASSHYRGVGNTEAFF,TGTGCCAGCAGTCATTATAGAGGGGTCGGGAACACTGAAGCTTTCTTT
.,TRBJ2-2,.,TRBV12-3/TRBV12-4,CASSLRDAAGELFF,TGTGCCAGCAGTTTGAGGGATGCCGCCGGGGAGCTGTTTTTT
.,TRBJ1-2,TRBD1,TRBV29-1,CSAEDRGSYGYTF,TGCAGCGCCGAGGACAGGGGGAGCTATGGCTACACCTTC
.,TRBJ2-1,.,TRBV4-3,CASSQDGGPNNEQFF,TGCGCCAGCAGCCAAGACGGGGGACCCAACAATGAGCAGTTCTTC
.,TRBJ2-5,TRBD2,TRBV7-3,CASSLTGGGETQYF,TGTGCCAGCAGCTTAACCGGGGGGGGAGAGACCCAGTACTTC
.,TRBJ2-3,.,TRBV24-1,CATSWTVEDTLTDTQYF,TGTGCCACCAGCTGGACAGTAGAAGATACTCTGACAGATACGCAGTATTTT
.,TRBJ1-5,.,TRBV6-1,CASNDGRSNQPQHF,TGTGCCAGCAACGACGGACGGAGCAATCAGCCCCAGCATTTT
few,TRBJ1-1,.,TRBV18,CASSPPTGIRNEAFF,TGTGCCAGCTCACCACCAACAGGGATTCGTAATGAAGCTTTCTTT
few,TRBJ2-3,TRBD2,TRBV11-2,CASSSKQRLAGVGDTQYF,TGTGCCAGCAGCTCCAAGCAGAGACTAGCGGGAGTAGGCGATACGCAGTATTTT
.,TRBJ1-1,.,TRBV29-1,CSDAVLPVMNTEAFF,TGCAGCGACGCCGTGCTCCCGGTCATGAACACTGAAGCTTTCTTT
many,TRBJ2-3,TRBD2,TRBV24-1,CATSDQAGGTDTQYF,TGTGCCACCAGTGATCAAGCGGGGGGCACAGATACGCAGTATTTT
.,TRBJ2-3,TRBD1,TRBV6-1,CASSRQGAFGTDTQYF,TGTGCCAGCAGCCGTCAGGGGGCTTTCGGGACAGATACGCAGTATTTT